This TCR beta chain was found in a study of blood T cell repertoires in COVID-19. As for the study in general: Sites in the United States, Italy and Spain provided acute and convalescent COVID-19 samples.

This clone was found once. Trimming cost V 1 base and J 7 bases; bases outside gene matches: 4. The germline V gene has CDR1 SGHVS and CDR2 FQNEAQ. CDR3 length equals 15 residues. Assay used: immunoSEQ multiplex PCR; TCRdb lists only in-frame clones, some missing. The sample includes some 150,000 clones, about 86% of them seen just once. The sample was peripheral blood. The sequence came from a man aged 70-80 years with acute or convalescent COVID-19. This rearrangement joins TRBV7-8 to TRBJ1-6, with 7 positions matching TRBD1. CDR3 protein: CASSLGQGRNSPLHF. CDR3 DNA sequence: TGTGCCAGCAGCTTAGGACAGGGTCGGAATTCACCCCTCCACTTT.